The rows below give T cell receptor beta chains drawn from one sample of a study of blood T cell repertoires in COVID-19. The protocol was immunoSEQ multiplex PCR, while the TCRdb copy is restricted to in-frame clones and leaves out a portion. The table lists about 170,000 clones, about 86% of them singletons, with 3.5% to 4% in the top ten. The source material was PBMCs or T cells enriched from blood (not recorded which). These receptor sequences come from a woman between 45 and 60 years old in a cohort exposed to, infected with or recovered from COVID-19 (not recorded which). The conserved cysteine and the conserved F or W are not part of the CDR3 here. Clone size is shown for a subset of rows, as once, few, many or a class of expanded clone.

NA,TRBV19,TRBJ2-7,ASSVGQAYEQY
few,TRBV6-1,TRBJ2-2,ASSEASYSSGELF
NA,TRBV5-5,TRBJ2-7,ASSLYSGATGGEQY
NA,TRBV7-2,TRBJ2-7,ASRPTSEVYEQY
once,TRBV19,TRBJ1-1,ASSKQGASGTEAF
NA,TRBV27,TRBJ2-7,ASSTLRGSYEQY
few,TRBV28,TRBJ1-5,ASSGRGLSNQPQH
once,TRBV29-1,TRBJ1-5,SVEGGGAGQPQH
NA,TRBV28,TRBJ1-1,ASSSGIGATEAF
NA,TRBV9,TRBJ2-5,ASSLGQGKETQY
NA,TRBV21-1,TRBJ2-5,ASSRVFMETQY
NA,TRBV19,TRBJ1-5,ASSRWRTGGDWSNQPQH
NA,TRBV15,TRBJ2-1,ATSRVASGRNEQF
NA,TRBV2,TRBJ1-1,ASNMAGGTEAF
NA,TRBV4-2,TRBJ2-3,ASSQGDRGLAPLDTQY
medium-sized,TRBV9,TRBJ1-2,ASSPRGDRGLYGYT
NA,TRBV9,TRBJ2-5,ASTPTPSRGQETQY
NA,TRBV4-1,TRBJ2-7,ASSQDFPLSLY
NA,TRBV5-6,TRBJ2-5,ASSAPTQETQY
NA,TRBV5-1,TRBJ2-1,ASRLGTPSYNEQF
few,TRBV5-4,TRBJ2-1,ASSPGQGTYNEQF
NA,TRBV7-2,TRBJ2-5,ASSLVGGEGETQY
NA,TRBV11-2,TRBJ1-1,ASSRVQGIEAF
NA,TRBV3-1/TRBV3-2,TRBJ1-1,ASSQGLGATGAF
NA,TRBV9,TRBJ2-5,ASSVGGSPTQY
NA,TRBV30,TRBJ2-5,AWRKEERFQETQY
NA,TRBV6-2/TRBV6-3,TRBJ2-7,ASSYSDRGIDEQY
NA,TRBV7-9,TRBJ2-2,ASSSPGQAHTGELF
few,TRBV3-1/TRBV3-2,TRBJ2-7,ASSTPDAYEQY
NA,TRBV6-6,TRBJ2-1,ASSPRGSGGAGINEQF
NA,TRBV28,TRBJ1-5,ASSRTGGGQPQH
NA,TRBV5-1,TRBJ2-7,ASREWDSSYEQY
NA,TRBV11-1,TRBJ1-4,ASSLARRGPNEKLF
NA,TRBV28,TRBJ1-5,ASSPPGGAGNQPQH
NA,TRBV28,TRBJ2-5,ASSLIDVGKTQY
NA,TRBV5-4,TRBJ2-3,ASSLRLAGSTDTQY
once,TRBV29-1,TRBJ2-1,SFRLKSGSSYNEQF
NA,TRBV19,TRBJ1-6,ASRDRVNSPLH
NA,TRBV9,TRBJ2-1,ASSVVGTSYNEQF
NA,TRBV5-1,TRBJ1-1,ASSSSAGSTEAF
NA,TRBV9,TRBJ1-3,ASSVADGRGWTGNTIY
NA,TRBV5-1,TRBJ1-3,ASSLVTGDSGNTIY
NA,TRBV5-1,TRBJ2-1,ASSSGTVYNEQF
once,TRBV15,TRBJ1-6,ATSRDLEGSSSPLH
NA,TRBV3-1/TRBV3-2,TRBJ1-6,ASSAQGYNSPLH
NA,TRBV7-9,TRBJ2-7,ASSFQGVAEQY
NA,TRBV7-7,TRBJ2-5,ASSLGGGYQETQY